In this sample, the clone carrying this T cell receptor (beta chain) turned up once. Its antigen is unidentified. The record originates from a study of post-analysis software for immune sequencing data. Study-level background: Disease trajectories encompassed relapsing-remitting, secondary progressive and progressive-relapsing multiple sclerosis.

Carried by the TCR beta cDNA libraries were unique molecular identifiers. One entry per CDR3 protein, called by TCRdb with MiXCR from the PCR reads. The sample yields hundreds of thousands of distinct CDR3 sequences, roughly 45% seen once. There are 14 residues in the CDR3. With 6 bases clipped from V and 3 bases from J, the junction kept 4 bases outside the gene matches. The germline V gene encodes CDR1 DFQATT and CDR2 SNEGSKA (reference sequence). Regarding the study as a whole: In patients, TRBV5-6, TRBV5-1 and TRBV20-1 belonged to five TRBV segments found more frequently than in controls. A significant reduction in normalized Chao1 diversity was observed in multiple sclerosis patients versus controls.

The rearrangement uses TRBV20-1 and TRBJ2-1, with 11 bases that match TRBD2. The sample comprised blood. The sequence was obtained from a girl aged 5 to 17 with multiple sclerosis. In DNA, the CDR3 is TGCAGTGCGATACTAGCGGGAGACTACAATGAGCAGTTCTTC. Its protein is CSAILAGDYNEQFF.